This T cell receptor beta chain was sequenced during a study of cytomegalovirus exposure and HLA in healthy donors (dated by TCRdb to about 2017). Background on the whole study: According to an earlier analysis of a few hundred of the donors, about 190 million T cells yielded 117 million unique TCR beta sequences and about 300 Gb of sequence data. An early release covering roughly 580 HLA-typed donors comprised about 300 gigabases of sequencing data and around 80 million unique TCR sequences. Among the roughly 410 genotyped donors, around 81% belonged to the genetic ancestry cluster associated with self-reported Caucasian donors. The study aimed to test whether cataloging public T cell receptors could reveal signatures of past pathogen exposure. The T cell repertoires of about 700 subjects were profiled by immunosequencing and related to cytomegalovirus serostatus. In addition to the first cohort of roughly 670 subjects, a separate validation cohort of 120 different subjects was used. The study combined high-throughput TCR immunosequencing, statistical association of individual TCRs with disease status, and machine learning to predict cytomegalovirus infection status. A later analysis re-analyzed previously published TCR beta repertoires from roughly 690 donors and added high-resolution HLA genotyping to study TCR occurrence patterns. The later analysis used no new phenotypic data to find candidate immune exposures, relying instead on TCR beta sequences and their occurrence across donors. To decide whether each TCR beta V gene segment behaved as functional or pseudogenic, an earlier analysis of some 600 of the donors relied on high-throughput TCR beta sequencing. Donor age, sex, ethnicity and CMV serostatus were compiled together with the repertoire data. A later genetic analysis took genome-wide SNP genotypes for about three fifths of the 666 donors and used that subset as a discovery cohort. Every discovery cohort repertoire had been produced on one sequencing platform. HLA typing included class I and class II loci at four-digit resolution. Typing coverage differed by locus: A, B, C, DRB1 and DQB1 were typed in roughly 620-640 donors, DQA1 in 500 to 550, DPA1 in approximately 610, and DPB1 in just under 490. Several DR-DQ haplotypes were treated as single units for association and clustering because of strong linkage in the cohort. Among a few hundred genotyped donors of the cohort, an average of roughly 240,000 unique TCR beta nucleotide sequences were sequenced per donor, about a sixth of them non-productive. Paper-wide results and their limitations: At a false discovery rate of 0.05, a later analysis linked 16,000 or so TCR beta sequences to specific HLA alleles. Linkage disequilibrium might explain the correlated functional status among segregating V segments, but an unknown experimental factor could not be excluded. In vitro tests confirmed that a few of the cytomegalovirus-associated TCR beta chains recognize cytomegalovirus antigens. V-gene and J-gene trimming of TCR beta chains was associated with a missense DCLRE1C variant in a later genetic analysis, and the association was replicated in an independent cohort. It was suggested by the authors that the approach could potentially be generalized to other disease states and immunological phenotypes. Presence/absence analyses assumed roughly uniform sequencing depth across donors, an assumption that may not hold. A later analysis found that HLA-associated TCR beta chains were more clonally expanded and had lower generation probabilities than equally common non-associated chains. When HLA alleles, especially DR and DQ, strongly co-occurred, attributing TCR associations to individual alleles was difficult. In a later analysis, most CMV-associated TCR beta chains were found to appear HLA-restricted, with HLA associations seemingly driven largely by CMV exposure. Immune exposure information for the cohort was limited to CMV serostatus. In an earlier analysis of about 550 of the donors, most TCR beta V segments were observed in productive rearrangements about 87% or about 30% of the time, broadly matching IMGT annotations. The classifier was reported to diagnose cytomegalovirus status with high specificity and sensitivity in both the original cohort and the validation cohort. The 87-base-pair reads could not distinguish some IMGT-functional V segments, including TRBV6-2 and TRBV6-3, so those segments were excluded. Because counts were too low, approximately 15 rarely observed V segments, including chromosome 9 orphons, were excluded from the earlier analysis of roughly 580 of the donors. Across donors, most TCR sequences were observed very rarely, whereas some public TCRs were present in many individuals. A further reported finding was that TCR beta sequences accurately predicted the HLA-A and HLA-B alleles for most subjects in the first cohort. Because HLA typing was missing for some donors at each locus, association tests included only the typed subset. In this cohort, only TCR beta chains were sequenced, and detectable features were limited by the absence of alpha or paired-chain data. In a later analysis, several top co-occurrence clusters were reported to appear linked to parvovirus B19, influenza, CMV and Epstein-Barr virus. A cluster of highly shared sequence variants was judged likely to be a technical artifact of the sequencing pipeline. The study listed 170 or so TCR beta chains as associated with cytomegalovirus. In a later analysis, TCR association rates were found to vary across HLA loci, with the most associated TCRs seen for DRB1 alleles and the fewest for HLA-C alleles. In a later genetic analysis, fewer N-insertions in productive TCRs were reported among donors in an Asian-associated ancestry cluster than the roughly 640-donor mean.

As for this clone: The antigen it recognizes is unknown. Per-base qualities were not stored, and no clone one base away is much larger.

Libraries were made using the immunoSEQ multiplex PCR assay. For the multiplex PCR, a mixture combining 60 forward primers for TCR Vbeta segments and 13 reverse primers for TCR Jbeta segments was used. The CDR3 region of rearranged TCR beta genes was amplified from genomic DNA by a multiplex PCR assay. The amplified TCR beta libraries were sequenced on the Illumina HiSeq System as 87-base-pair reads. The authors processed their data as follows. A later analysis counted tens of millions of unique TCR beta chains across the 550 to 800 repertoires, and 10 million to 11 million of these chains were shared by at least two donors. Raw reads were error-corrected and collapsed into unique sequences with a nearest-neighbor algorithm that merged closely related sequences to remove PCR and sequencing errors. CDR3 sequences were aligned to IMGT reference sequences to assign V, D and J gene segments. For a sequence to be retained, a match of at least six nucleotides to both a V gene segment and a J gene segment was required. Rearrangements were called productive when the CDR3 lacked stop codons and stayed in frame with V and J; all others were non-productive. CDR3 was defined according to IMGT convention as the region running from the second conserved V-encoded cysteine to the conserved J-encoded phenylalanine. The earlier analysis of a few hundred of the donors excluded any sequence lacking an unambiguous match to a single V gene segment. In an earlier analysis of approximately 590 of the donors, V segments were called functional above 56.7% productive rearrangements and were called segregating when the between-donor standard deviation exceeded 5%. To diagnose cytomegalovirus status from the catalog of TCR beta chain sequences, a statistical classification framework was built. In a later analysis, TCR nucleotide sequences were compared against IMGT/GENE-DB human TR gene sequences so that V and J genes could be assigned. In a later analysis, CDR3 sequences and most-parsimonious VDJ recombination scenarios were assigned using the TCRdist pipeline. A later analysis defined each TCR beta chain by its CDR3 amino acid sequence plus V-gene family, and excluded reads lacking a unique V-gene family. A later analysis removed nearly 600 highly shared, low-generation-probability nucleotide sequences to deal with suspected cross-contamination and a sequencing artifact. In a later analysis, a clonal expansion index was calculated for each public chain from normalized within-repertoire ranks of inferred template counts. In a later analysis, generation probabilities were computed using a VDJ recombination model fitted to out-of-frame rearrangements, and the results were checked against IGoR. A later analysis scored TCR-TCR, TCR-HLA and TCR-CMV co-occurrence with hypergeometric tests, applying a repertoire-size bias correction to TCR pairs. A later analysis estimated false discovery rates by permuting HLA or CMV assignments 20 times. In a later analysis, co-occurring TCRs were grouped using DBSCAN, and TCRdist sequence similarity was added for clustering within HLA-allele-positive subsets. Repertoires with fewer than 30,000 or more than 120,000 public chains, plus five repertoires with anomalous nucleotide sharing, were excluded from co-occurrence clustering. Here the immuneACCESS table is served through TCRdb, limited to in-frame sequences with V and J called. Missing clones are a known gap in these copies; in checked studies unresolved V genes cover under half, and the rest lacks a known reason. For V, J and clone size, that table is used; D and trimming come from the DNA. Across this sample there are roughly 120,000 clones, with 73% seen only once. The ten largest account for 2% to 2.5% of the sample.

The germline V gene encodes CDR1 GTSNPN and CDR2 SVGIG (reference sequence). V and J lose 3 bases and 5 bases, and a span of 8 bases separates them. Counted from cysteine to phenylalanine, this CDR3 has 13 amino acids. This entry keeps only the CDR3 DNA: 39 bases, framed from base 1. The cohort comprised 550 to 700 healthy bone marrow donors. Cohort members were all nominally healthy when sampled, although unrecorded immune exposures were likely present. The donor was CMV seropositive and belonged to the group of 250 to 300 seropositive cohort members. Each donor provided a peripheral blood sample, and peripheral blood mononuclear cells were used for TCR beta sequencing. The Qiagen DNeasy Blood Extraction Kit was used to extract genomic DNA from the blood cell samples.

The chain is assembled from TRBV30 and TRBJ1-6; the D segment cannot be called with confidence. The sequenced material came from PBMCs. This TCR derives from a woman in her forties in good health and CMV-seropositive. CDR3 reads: CAWSQDDNSPLHF. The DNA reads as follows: TGTGCCTGGAGCCAGGATGATAATTCACCCCTCCACTTT.